A selection of T cell receptor beta chains follows, all from one sample in a study of T cells in Graves' hyperthyroidism and ophthalmopathy. One entry per CDR3 protein results from TCRdb running MiXCR on the multiplex PCR reads. The sample carries over 550,000 distinct CDR3 sequences, approximately 16% recorded once. The sequencing sample was made of blood. These receptors all come from a young woman with Graves' hyperthyroidism. Both conserved end residues are part of each CDR3. The order of the fields is CDR3 protein, CDR3 DNA, CDR3 length, clone size, J gene, D gene, V gene. The D gene is left open where the match is weak. Rows give clone size only sometimes, using once, few, many, or a class for an expanded clone.

CDR3: CASSFAGEVLRQYF; DNA: TGTGCCAGCAGTTTTGCGGGGGAGGTCTTGAGGCAGTACTTC; length: 14; size: many; J: TRBJ2-7; D: TRBD2; V: TRBV12-3/TRBV12-4
CDR3: CASSPRSQGEAFF; DNA: TGTGCCAGCAGTCCCCGTTCGCAGGGTGAAGCTTTCTTT; length: 13; size: NA; J: TRBJ1-1; D: NA; V: TRBV6-4
CDR3: CSAPVRRDNEQFF; DNA: TGCAGTGCCCCGGTCAGGCGAGACAATGAGCAGTTCTTC; length: 13; size: NA; J: TRBJ2-1; D: NA; V: TRBV20-1
CDR3: CATSDSPVVDTQYF; DNA: TGTGCCACCAGTGATTCGCCGGTCGTGGATACGCAGTATTTT; length: 14; size: NA; J: TRBJ2-3; D: NA; V: TRBV24-1
CDR3: CASGLVLGREYNEQFF; DNA: TGTGCTAGTGGTTTGGTACTTGGGCGGGAGTACAATGAGCAGTTCTTC; length: 16; size: many; J: TRBJ2-1; D: TRBD2; V: TRBV12-5
CDR3: CASSERGKETQYF; DNA: TGTGCCAGCAGCGAGAGGGGGAAAGAGACCCAGTACTTC; length: 13; size: many; J: TRBJ2-5; D: NA; V: TRBV3-1
CDR3: CASGEGQEFYEQYF; DNA: TGTGCCAGCGGTGAAGGACAGGAGTTCTACGAGCAGTACTTC; length: 14; size: NA; J: TRBJ2-7; D: TRBD1; V: TRBV6-2/TRBV6-3
CDR3: CSASGQDSYEQYF; DNA: TGCAGTGCCTCGGGACAGGACTCCTACGAGCAGTACTTC; length: 13; size: many; J: TRBJ2-7; D: TRBD1; V: TRBV20-1
CDR3: CASSLAPNTDTQYF; DNA: TGTGCCAGCAGCTTAGCCCCAAACACAGATACGCAGTATTTT; length: 14; size: NA; J: TRBJ2-3; D: NA; V: TRBV7-9
CDR3: CSVVSGKAYNEQFF; DNA: TGCAGCGTTGTAAGCGGGAAGGCTTACAATGAGCAGTTCTTC; length: 14; size: many; J: TRBJ2-1; D: TRBD2; V: TRBV29-1
CDR3: CASSSPLPQHF; DNA: TGTGCCAGCAGTTCCCCTTTGCCCCAGCATTTT; length: 11; size: few; J: TRBJ1-5; D: NA; V: TRBV28
CDR3: CASSMVGTGIYEQYF; DNA: TGTGCCAGTAGTATGGTCGGGACAGGGATCTACGAGCAGTACTTC; length: 15; size: few; J: TRBJ2-7; D: TRBD1; V: TRBV19
CDR3: CATSDRTTDGLSGNTIYF; DNA: TGTGCCACCAGTGACCGAACAACAGACGGTCTCTCTGGAAACACCATATATTTT; length: 18; size: NA; J: TRBJ1-3; D: NA; V: TRBV24-1
CDR3: CASRPDRGGTEAFF; DNA: TGTGCCAGCAGGCCCGACAGGGGGGGCACTGAAGCTTTCTTT; length: 14; size: many; J: TRBJ1-1; D: TRBD1; V: TRBV2
CDR3: CASSFRGSNQPQHF; DNA: TGTGCCAGCAGCTTTCGCGGATCTAATCAGCCCCAGCATTTT; length: 14; size: NA; J: TRBJ1-5; D: NA; V: TRBV5-4
CDR3: CASSQTGGGTDTQYF; DNA: TGTGCCAGCAGCCAGACAGGGGGGGGCACAGATACGCAGTATTTT; length: 15; size: many; J: TRBJ2-3; D: TRBD1; V: TRBV5-6
CDR3: CASSISGNNEQFF; DNA: TGTGCCAGTAGTATATCAGGGAACAATGAGCAGTTCTTC; length: 13; size: many; J: TRBJ2-1; D: NA; V: TRBV19
CDR3: CASTLLAGPVFANTGELFF; DNA: TGTGCCAGCACCCTACTAGCGGGACCTGTATTCGCGAACACCGGGGAGCTGTTTTTT; length: 19; size: many; J: TRBJ2-2; D: TRBD2; V: TRBV12-3/TRBV12-4
CDR3: CSASPNLWDYPNEQFF; DNA: TGCAGTGCTAGCCCTAATCTCTGGGACTACCCCAATGAGCAGTTCTTC; length: 16; size: many; J: TRBJ2-1; D: TRBD2; V: TRBV20-1
CDR3: CATSRGSSQPQHF; DNA: TGTGCCACCAGCAGAGGGAGTAGCCAGCCCCAGCATTTT; length: 13; size: few; J: TRBJ1-5; D: NA; V: TRBV15
CDR3: CASSQEPSGTYEQFF; DNA: TGTGCCAGCAGCCAAGAACCTAGCGGAACTTATGAGCAGTTCTTC; length: 15; size: many; J: TRBJ2-1; D: TRBD2; V: TRBV3-1
CDR3: CASSFRQGYNQPQHF; DNA: TGTGCCAGCAGTTTCCGGCAGGGGTACAATCAGCCCCAGCATTTT; length: 15; size: many; J: TRBJ1-5; D: NA; V: TRBV12-3/TRBV12-4
CDR3: CASSYGRIVNTEAFF; DNA: TGTGCCAGCAGTTACGGACGGATTGTGAACACTGAAGCTTTCTTT; length: 15; size: many; J: TRBJ1-1; D: NA; V: TRBV6-6
CDR3: CASSGQGYNQPQHF; DNA: TGTGCCAGCAGTGGACAGGGCTACAATCAGCCCCAGCATTTT; length: 14; size: few; J: TRBJ1-5; D: TRBD1; V: TRBV2
CDR3: CASSLYAGGGDTQYF; DNA: TGTGCCAGCAGCTTATACGCGGGGGGCGGCGATACGCAGTATTTT; length: 15; size: few; J: TRBJ2-3; D: TRBD2; V: TRBV7-2
CDR3: CASSETGDYGYTF; DNA: TGTGCCAGCAGTGAGACAGGGGACTATGGCTACACCTTC; length: 13; size: many; J: TRBJ1-2; D: TRBD1; V: TRBV2
CDR3: CAWSRIAGSNEQFF; DNA: TGTGCCTGGAGCCGCATAGCGGGAAGCAATGAGCAGTTCTTC; length: 14; size: many; J: TRBJ2-1; D: TRBD2; V: TRBV30
CDR3: CSASISGSSYEQYF; DNA: TGCAGTGCTAGCATTTCAGGGTCCTCCTACGAGCAGTACTTC; length: 14; size: NA; J: TRBJ2-7; D: NA; V: TRBV20-1
CDR3: CASSIETGGTETQYF; DNA: TGTGCCAGTAGTATAGAAACAGGGGGCACGGAGACCCAGTACTTC; length: 15; size: NA; J: TRBJ2-5; D: TRBD1; V: TRBV19
CDR3: CASRGQEGGELFF; DNA: TGTGCCAGCAGGGGCCAGGAGGGCGGGGAGCTGTTTTTT; length: 13; size: few; J: TRBJ2-2; D: NA; V: TRBV6-1
CDR3: CASSNRQGVNNSPLHF; DNA: TGTGCCAGTAGTAACCGACAGGGAGTCAATAATTCACCCCTCCACTTT; length: 16; size: few; J: TRBJ1-6; D: TRBD1; V: TRBV19